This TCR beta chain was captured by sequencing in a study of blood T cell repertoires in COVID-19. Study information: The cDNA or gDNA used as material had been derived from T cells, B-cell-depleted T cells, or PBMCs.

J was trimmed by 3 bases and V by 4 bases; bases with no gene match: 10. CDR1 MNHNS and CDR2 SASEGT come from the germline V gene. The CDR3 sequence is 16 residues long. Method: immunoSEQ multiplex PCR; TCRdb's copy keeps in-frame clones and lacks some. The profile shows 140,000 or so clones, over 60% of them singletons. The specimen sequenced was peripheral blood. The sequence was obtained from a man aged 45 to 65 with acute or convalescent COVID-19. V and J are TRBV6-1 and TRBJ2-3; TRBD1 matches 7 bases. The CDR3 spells CASSGRPGGGTDTQYF. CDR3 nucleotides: TGTGCCAGCAGTGGGAGGCCAGGGGGTGGGACAGATACGCAGTATTTT.